The source of this TCR beta chain is a study of blood T cell repertoires in COVID-19. The V gene lost 4 bases and the J gene lost 1 base, with 14 bases spanning the gap. CDR1 GTSNPN and CDR2 SVGIG come from the germline V gene (reference sequence). The CDR3 is 15 residues long. In the authors' workflow: Nucleated cell counts were estimated from reference gene primer amplification. Generated by immunoSEQ multiplex PCR, the TCRdb table keeps only in-frame clones and is missing some. D and trimming were read from the DNA, whereas the V and J calls and clone size are those reported in that table. The table includes 150,000 to 200,000 clones, 80% detected once.

The TCR comes from a man aged 55 to 70 with acute or convalescent COVID-19. The gene calls are TRBV30 and TRBJ1-5, with D perhaps TRBD1 (5 bases). Sequenced input: peripheral blood. This chain's CDR3 is CAWTPGGTSNQPQHF. The CDR3, as DNA: TGTGCCTGGACCCCCGGGGGGACGAGCAATCAGCCCCAGCATTTT.